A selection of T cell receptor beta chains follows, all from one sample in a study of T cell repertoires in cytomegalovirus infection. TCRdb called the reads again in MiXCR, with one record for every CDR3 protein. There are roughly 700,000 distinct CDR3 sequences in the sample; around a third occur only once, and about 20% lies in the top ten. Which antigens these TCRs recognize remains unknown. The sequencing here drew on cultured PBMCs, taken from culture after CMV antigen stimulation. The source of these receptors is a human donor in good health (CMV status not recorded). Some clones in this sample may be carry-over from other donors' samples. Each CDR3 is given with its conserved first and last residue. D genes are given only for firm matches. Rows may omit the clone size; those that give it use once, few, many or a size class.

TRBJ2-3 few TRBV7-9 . TGTGCCAGCAGCTTAACGGGCCGCACTTCTAACACAGATACGCAGTATTTT CASSLTGRTSNTDTQYF
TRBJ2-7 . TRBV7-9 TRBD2 TGTGCCAGCAGCTTATGGGGGGGAGGGCCTTACTCCTACGAGCAGTACTTC CASSLWGGGPYSYEQYF
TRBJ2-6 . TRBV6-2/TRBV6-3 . TGTGCCAGCAGGCCGAGGGTGGGGCTCTCTGGGGCCAACGTCCGGACTTTC CASRPRVGLSGANVRTF
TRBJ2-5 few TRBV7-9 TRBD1 TGTGCCAGCAGCTCCCCCGGGACAGAAGAGACCCAGTACTTC CASSSPGTEETQYF
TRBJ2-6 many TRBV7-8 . TGTGCCAGCAGCAACCGATGGGGGGCCAACGTCCTGACTTTC CASSNRWGANVLTF
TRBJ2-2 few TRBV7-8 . TGTGCCAGCAGCTTATCGTCCAGGGTAGACACCGGGGAGCTGTTTTTT CASSLSSRVDTGELFF
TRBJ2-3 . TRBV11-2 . TGTGCCATTACCGGGATTACCGAAGATACGCAGTATTTT CAITGITEDTQYF
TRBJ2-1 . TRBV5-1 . TGCGCCAGCAGCTTGGAACGGGAAAGGGAGCAGTTCTTC CASSLEREREQFF
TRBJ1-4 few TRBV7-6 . TGTGCCAGCAGCGCCGAGCGTGCTTATGAAAAACTGTTTTTT CASSAERAYEKLFF
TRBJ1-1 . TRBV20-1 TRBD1 TGCAGTGCCGGACAGGGGTATACTGAAGCTTTCTTT CSAGQGYTEAFF
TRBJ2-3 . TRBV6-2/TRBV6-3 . TGTGCCACCTTCGACCGAAAGGGCCCCTATACGCAGTATTTT CATFDRKGPYTQYF
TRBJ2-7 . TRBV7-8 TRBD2 TGTGCCAGCAGCTTAGCGCCAGGTAGCGGGGGGGGCGTCGAGCAGTACTTC CASSLAPGSGGGVEQYF
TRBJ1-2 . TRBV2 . TGTGCCAGCAGTGGACAGGTGGATGGCTACACCTTC CASSGQVDGYTF
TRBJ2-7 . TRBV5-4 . TGTGCCAGCAGCTTGTCACCGGGACGCTCCTACGAGCAGTACTTC CASSLSPGRSYEQYF
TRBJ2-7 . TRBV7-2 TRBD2 TGTGCCAGCAGCCGGGGACTAGCGGGGGTCTCCTACGAGCAGTACTTC CASSRGLAGVSYEQYF
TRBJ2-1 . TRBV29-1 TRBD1 TGCAGCGGGGGACAGGGAAATGAGCAGTTCTTC CSGGQGNEQFF
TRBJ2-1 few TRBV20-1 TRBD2 TGCATCGAAGCGGGAGATGAGCAGTTCTTC CIEAGDEQFF
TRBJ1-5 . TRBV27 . TGTGCCAGCAGACCACCGGGACTTCGCAATCAGCCCCAGCATTTT CASRPPGLRNQPQHF
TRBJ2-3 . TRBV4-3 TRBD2 TGCGCCAGCAGCCAAACCCGCGGGGGGAGCACAGATACGCAGTATTTT CASSQTRGGSTDTQYF
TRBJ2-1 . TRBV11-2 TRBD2 TGTGCCAGCAGCCTTCGGTGGGGGGGGGGTCAGGGCGGCAATGAGCAGTTCTTC CASSLRWGGGQGGNEQFF
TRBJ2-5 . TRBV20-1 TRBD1 TGCAGTGCTACCCGACAGGGGGCTGCGGAGACCCAGTACTTC CSATRQGAAETQYF
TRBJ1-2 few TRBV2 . TGTGCCACCCTGACATCGAACTATGGCTACACCTTC CATLTSNYGYTF
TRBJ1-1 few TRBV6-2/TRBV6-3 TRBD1 TGTGCCAGCAGTTTCCGCTCCGACAGGGACACTGAAGCTTTCTTT CASSFRSDRDTEAFF
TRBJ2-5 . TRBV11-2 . TGTGCCAGCAGCTTAGAGTCCGAGAGCCCGCAAGAGACCCAGTACTTC CASSLESESPQETQYF
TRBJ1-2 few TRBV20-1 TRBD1 TGCAGTGCTAGAAGGACAGGGACGGGAGGTGGCTATGGCTACACCTTC CSARRTGTGGGYGYTF
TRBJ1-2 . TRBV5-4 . TGTGCCAGCAGTTTCGATCCGGGCAGAGACTATGGCTACACCTTC CASSFDPGRDYGYTF
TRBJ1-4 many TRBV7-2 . TGTGCCAGCAGCTATCCGGGTGGAAAACTGTTTTTT CASSYPGGKLFF
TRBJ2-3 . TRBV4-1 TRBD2 TGCGCCAGCAGCCGGTCAACTAGCGGGGGGCCCACTAGCACAGATACGCAGTATTTT CASSRSTSGGPTSTDTQYF
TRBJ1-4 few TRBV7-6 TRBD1 TGTGCCAGCAGCTGGACAGGACCTAATGAAAAACTGTTTTTT CASSWTGPNEKLFF
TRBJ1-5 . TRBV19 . TGTGCCAGTAGTATCACCTTTCAGCCCCAGCATTTT CASSITFQPQHF
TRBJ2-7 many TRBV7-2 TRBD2 TGTGCCAGCAGCTCTGAGCGGGAGGGCGAGCAGTACTTC CASSSEREGEQYF
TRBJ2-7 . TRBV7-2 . TGTGCCAGCAGTTACGACCGAAGCTCCTACGAGCAGTACTTC CASSYDRSSYEQYF
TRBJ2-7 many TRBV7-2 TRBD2 TGTGCCAGCAGCCTCCGGGGGGGTTTCTACGAGCAGTACTTC CASSLRGGFYEQYF
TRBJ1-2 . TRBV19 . TGTGCCAGTAGCCCCCCCCCCGGGACGCTGATCGGCTATGGCTACACCTTC CASSPPPGTLIGYGYTF
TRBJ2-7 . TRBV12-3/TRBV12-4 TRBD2 TGTGCCAGCAGTAGGGGGACTAGCGGTAACGAGCAGTACTTC CASSRGTSGNEQYF
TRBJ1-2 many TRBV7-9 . TGTGCCAGCAGCTTGGGGGGAATAAACTATGGCTACACCTTC CASSLGGINYGYTF
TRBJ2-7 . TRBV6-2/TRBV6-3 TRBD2 TGTGCCAGCTGTAGCGGGACCTCCTACGAGCAGTACTTC CASCSGTSYEQYF
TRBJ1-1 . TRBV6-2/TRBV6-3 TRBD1 TGTGCCAGCAGTACAGTACAGGGGGCTCGAGCTTTCTTT CASSTVQGARAFF
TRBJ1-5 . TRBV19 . TGTGCCAGCACCCTTTACGACGGCAATCAGCCCCAGCATTTT CASTLYDGNQPQHF
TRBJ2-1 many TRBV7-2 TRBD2 TGTGCCAGCAGCCCGGGGGGTAGCGGGAACAATGAGCAGTTCTTC CASSPGGSGNNEQFF
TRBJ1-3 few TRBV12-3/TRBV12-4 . TGTGCCAGCAGTTTAGGGGAATCTACAGGGACCATATATTTT CASSLGESTGTIYF
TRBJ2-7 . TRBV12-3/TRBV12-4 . TGTGCCAGCAGTTTGGACGCCCACGAGAAGTACTTC CASSLDAHEKYF
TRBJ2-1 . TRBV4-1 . TGCGCCAGCAGCCAAGCAGGCCTGGGGTCCGATGAGCAGTTCTTC CASSQAGLGSDEQFF
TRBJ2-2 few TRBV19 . TGTGCCAGTAGTATCGCCAGGATACGCACCGGGGAGCTGTTTTTT CASSIARIRTGELFF
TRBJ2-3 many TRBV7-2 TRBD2 TGTGCCAGCAGCTTAGCGGGGGGGTACACAGATACGCAGTATTTT CASSLAGGYTDTQYF
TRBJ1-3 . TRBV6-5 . TGTGCCAGCAGGCTACAGGGACACTCTGGAAACACCATATATTTT CASRLQGHSGNTIYF
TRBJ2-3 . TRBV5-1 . TGCGCCAGCAGCTTGGTCCAGGGAAAGGATACGCAGTATTTT CASSLVQGKDTQYF
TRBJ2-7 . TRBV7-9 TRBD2 TGTGCCAGCAGCGGTTCGACTAGCGGGATCGAAACCTACGAGCAGTACTTC CASSGSTSGIETYEQYF
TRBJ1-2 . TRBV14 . TGTGCCAGCAGCTACCTAAGAACCGGGGTCGTGGGTGGCTACACCTTC CASSYLRTGVVGGYTF
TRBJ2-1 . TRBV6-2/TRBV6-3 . TGTGCCAGCAGTTACGGGGCTGGTGAGCAGTTCTTC CASSYGAGEQFF
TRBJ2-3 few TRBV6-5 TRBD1 TGTGCCAGCACAACAGGGGGCTACGCAGATACGCAGTATTTT CASTTGGYADTQYF
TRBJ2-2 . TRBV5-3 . TGTGCCAGCAGCTCCGTCCGTGGGTCGAACACCGGGGAGCTGTTTTTT CASSSVRGSNTGELFF
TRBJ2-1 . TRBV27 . TGTGCCAGCAGTTCCGGTGGGCACCAGCGAGAGCAGTTCTTC CASSSGGHQREQFF
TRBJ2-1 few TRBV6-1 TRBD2 TGTGCCAGCAGTGAAGGGGGGGGTTCCTACAATGAGCAGTTCTTC CASSEGGGSYNEQFF
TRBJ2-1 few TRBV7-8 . TGTGCCAGCAGCGCCCGACTAGATAACTACAATGAGCAGTTCTTC CASSARLDNYNEQFF
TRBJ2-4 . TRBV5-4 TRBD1 TGTGCCAGCAGCGAGGAAACAGGGGGGAACATTCAATACTTC CASSEETGGNIQYF